This T cell receptor beta chain was captured in a study of blood T cell repertoires in COVID-19. Study information: Material from acute and convalescent COVID-19 was sourced from the United States, Italy and Spain. Nucleic acid was either cDNA or gDNA, and it came from T cells, B-cell-depleted T cells, or PBMCs.

During active infection, Seattle patients enrolled and were then monitored through disease. This clone was counted only a few times. Per the germline V gene, CDR1 is MGHDK and CDR2 is SYGVNS. Trimming cost V 7 bases and J 3 bases; bases outside gene matches: 6. The length of the CDR3 is 14 residues. Original analysis: How many nucleated cells were present was estimated from reference gene primer amplification. Assay: immunoSEQ multiplex PCR; the TCRdb copy retains only in-frame clones and omits some. The V and J calls and clone size were taken over from that table, and D and trimming were inferred from the DNA. The sample has roughly 260,000 clones, 91% seen once.

The sample was peripheral blood. This chain links TRBV25-1 with TRBJ2-7; 10 positions match TRBD1. The sequence was collected from a person under 30 with COVID-19, enrolled during active disease. CDR3 sequence: CASIEDRGDYEQYF. CDR3 DNA: TGTGCCAGCATCGAGGACAGGGGGGACTACGAGCAGTACTTC.